The 7 T cell receptor beta chains below were found in one sample sequenced in a study of shared clonotypes between healthy human individuals. The naive CD8 fraction comprised CD45RO-negative cells positively selected for CCR7 and excluded terminally differentiated effector memory CD45RA+ cells. Libraries were prepared by immunoSEQ multiplex PCR; TCRdb keeps only in-frame clonotypes and omits some of them. The table records 2 million to 2.5 million clones, about 94% of them present only once. Input material: naive CD8+ T cells sorted from blood. All receptors derive from a man aged 18 to 29 in good health.

The table lists this clone with a count of one. The chain carries TRBV13 and TRBJ2-5, with 12 bases identical to TRBD2. Germline V gene sequence: CDR1 PRHDT, CDR2 FYEKMQ (reference sequence). The CDR3 has 16 residues. With 5 bases clipped from V and 2 bases from J, the junction kept 6 bases outside the gene matches. For the CDR3, the DNA is TGTGCCAGCAGCGCCCGACTAGCGGGAGTTCAAGAGACCCAGTACTTC. Protein sequence: CASSARLAGVQETQYF. Supplemented by reference TRBV13 and TRBJ2-5, the full variable domain reads AAGVIQSPRHLIKEKRETATLKCYPIPRHDTVYWYQQGPGQDPQFLISFYEKMQSDKGSIPDRFSAQQFSDYHSELNMSSLELGDSALYFCASSARLAGVQETQYFGPGTRLLVL.

The J gene is TRBJ2-7, the V gene TRBV27; 7 bases agree with TRBD1. There are 15 residues in the CDR3. Germline V gene lookup returns CDR1 MNHEY and CDR2 SMNVEV (reference sequence). The V gene end was trimmed by 5 bases and the J gene end by 0 bases; junction bases not matched to a gene: 7. As DNA, the CDR3 is TGTGCCAGCAGTCCTCGACAGGGTCTCTCCTACGAGCAGTACTTC. Amino acid sequence: CASSPRQGLSYEQYF.

J is TRBJ2-2 and V is TRBV2, with 11 bases lining up with TRBD2. Trimming took 6 bases from V and 2 from J; bases not matched to a gene: 11. CDR1 is SNHLY and CDR2 is FYNNEI in the germline V gene. The CDR3 is made up of 18 amino acids. CDR3 loop: CASRDRDLAGGNTGELFF. In nucleotides, the CDR3 is TGTGCCAGCAGGGATAGGGATCTAGCGGGGGGCAACACCGGGGAGCTGTTTTTT.

The gene calls are TRBV4-1 and TRBJ2-3, with TRBD1 identical over 7 bases. The CDR3 is 14 amino acids. Trimming removed 1 base from V and 7 bases from J; junction bases left unmatched: 5. Germline V gives CDR1 MGHRA, CDR2 YSYEKL. The chain's CDR3 is CASSQVGTENTQYF. In DNA form, the CDR3 reads TGCGCCAGCAGCCAAGTTGGGACAGAGAATACGCAGTATTTT.

This clone appeared a few times. Other nucleotide sequences in the sample specify the same CDR3. The J gene is TRBJ2-3, the V gene TRBV5-4; TRBD2 is a possible D gene (6 bases). V dropped 0 bases and J dropped 1 base, with 6 bases sitting between them. The V gene's germline CDR1 is SGHNT and CDR2 YYREEE (reference sequence). CDR3 size: 14 residues. The chain's CDR3 is CASSLAGGTDTQYF. In nucleotides, the CDR3 is TGTGCCAGCAGCTTGGCGGGGGGCACAGATACGCAGTATTTT.

This chain uses TRBV2 with TRBJ1-5, with D perhaps matching TRBD1 (5 bases). The CDR3 loop spans 15 amino acids. Between the trimmed V and J ends, which lost 5 bases and 2 bases, there was a span of 13 bases. The germline V gene has CDR1 SNHLY and CDR2 FYNNEI. The CDR3 spells CASSPRGVGNQPQHF. CDR3 nucleotide sequence: TGTGCCAGCAGTCCAAGGGGTGTCGGCAATCAGCCCCAGCATTTT.

This clone was counted once. The rearrangement uses TRBV5-4 and TRBJ2-6, with D tentatively TRBD1 (5 bases). Germline V gene sequence: CDR1 SGHNT, CDR2 YYREEE (reference sequence). The CDR3 spans 14 residues. The ends were cut back, 3 bases at V and 4 bases at J, with 8 bases in the middle. CDR3 in amino acids: CASSSGMGANVLTF. DNA for the CDR3: TGTGCCAGCAGCTCAGGGATGGGGGCCAACGTCCTGACTTTC.